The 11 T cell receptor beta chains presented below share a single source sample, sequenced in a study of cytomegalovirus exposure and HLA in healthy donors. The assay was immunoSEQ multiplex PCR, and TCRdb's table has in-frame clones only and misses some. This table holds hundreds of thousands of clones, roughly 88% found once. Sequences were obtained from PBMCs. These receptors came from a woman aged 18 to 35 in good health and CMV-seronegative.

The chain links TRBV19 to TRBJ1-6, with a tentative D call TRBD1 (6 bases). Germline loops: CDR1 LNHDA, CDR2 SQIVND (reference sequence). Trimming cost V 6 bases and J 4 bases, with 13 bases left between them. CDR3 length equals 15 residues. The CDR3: CASRTGANYNSPLHF. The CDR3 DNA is TGTGCCAGTAGGACAGGAGCGAATTATAATTCACCCCTCCACTTT.

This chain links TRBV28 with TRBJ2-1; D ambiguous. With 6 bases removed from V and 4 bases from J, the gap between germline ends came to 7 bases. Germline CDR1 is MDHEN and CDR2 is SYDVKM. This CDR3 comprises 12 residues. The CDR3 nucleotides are TGTGCCAGCAGATCCAGTTACAATGAGCAGTTCTTC. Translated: CASRSSYNEQFF.

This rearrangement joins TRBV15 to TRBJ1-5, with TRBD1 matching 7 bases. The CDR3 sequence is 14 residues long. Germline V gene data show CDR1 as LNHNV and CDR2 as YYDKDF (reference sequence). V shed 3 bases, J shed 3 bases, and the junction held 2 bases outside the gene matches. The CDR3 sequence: CATSRGQINQPQHF. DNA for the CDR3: TGTGCCACCAGCAGGGGACAGATCAATCAGCCCCAGCATTTT.

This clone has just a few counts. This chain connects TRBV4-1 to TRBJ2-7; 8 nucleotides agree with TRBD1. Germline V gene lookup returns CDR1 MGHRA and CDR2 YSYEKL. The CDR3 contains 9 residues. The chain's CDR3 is CADRAEQYF. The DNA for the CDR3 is TGCGCGGACAGGGCCGAGCAGTACTTC.

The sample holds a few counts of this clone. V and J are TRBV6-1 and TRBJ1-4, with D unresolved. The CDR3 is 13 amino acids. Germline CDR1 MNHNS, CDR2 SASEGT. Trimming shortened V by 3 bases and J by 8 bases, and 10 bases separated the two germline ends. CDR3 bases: TGTGCCAGCAGTGATGGGGAGGCGGAAAAACTGTTTTTT. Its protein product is CASSDGEAEKLFF.

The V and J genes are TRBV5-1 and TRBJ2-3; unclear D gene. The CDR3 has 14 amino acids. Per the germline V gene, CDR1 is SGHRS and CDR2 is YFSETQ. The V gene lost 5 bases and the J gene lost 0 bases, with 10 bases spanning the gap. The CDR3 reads CASSLRSSTDTQYF. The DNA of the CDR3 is TGCGCCAGCAGTCTGAGATCTAGCACAGATACGCAGTATTTT.

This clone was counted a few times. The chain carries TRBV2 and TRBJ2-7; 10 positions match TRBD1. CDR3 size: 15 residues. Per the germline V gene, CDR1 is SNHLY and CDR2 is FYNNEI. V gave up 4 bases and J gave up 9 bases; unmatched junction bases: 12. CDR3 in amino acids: CASSAYPGQGIGQYF. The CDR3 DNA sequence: TGTGCCAGCAGTGCGTATCCGGGACAGGGGATCGGGCAGTACTTC.

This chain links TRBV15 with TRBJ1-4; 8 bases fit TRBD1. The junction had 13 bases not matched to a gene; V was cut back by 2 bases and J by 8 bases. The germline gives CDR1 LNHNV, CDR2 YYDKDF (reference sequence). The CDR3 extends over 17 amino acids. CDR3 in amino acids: CATSRRLAGTGVEKLFF. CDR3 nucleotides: TGTGCCACCAGCAGACGGTTGGCCGGGACAGGTGTGGAAAAACTGTTTTTT.

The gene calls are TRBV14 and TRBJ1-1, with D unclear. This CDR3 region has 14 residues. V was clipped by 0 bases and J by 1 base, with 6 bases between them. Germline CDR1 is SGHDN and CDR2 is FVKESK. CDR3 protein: CASSQDAGNTEAFF. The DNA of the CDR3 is TGTGCCAGCAGCCAAGATGCCGGGAACACTGAAGCTTTCTTT.

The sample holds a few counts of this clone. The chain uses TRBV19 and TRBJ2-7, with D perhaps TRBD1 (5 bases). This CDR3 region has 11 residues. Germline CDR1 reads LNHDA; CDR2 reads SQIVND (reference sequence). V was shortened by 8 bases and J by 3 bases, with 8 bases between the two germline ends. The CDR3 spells CASQQGYEQYF. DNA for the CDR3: TGTGCCAGTCAGCAGGGCTACGAGCAGTACTTC.

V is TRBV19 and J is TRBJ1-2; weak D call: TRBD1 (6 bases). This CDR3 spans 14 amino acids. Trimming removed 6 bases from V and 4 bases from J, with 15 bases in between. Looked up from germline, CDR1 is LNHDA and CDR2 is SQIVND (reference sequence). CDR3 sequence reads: CASRLTGRPYGYTF. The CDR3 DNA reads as TGTGCCAGTAGACTCACAGGGCGCCCCTATGGCTACACCTTC. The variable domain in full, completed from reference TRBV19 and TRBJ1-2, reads DGGITQSPKYLFRKEGQNVTLSCEQNLNHDAMYWYRQDPGQGLRLIYYSQIVNDFQKGDIAEGYSVSREKKESFPLTVTSAQKNPTAFYLCASRLTGRPYGYTFGSGTRLTVV.